The 28 T cell receptor beta chains below come from one sample, sequenced in a study of cytomegalovirus exposure and HLA in healthy donors listed by TCRdb under 2017. The method was the immunoSEQ multiplex PCR assay. For the multiplex PCR, a mixture combining 60 forward primers for TCR Vbeta segments and 13 reverse primers for TCR Jbeta segments was used. TCRdb limited this immuneACCESS table to in-frame rearrangements with V and J called. A share of clones is missing; checked studies link under half to unresolved V genes, and the rest is unexplained. The sample has 150,000 to 180,000 clones on record, 80% of them singletons. About 13% of the sample goes to the ten largest clones. Specimen: PBMCs. These receptors were taken from a man aged 25-45 years in good health and CMV-seropositive.

A few counts support this clone. The rearrangement links TRBV9 to TRBJ2-1; D is unclear. The CDR3 is 15 residues long. Trimming shortened V by 0 bases and J by 0 bases, and 7 bases separated the two germline ends. Germline assignment: CDR1 SGDLS and CDR2 YYNGEE. In DNA form, the CDR3 reads TGTGCCAGCAGCGTAGCTCCCGTCTCCTACAATGAGCAGTTCTTC. This encodes CASSVAPVSYNEQFF. Filled out from reference TRBV9 and TRBJ2-1, the complete variable domain reads DSGVTQTPKHLITATGQRVTLRCSPRSGDLSVYWYQQSLDQGLQFLIQYYNGEERAKGNILERFSAQQFPDLHSELNLSSLELGDSALYFCASSVAPVSYNEQFFGPGTRLTVL.

The rearrangement uses TRBV7-9 and TRBJ2-1; no clear D. Germline assignment: CDR1 SEHNR and CDR2 FQNEAQ (reference sequence). This CDR3 has 14 amino acids. V lost 5 bases to trimming and J lost 10 bases, with 18 bases between them. The CDR3 loop is CASSTTLGEREQFF. In DNA form, the CDR3 reads TGTGCCAGCAGCACTACTCTAGGAGAAAGAGAGCAGTTCTTC.

This clone was recorded once. The chain carries TRBV5-1 and TRBJ2-3; 7 nucleotides line up with TRBD2. Germline CDR1 is SGHRS and CDR2 is YFSETQ. The CDR3 spans 15 residues. V lost 4 bases and J lost 6; bases outside the gene matches: 11. The CDR3 loop reads CASSTSSGTFDTQYF. DNA of the CDR3: TGCGCCAGCAGCACCTCTAGCGGTACTTTCGATACGCAGTATTTT. Variable domain in full (rest from reference TRBV5-1 and TRBJ2-3): KAGVTQTPRYLIKTRGQQVTLSCSPISGHRSVSWYQQTPGQGLQFLFEYFSETQRNKGNFPGRFSGRQFSNSRSEMNVSTLELGDSALYLCASSTSSGTFDTQYFGPGTRLTVL.

The J gene is TRBJ2-1, the V gene TRBV7-9, with 10 nucleotides matching TRBD2. Trimming removed 3 bases from V and 6 bases from J; junction bases left unmatched: 8. The germline V gene encodes CDR1 SEHNR and CDR2 FQNEAQ (reference sequence). The CDR3 length is 16 residues. The CDR3 reads CASSFSSGSLGNEQFF. The CDR3 coding sequence is TGTGCCAGCAGCTTTTCTAGCGGGAGCTTAGGCAATGAGCAGTTCTTC.

The chain couples TRBV15 to TRBJ1-1; D is possibly TRBD1 (5 bases). Per germline, CDR1 LNHNV and CDR2 YYDKDF (reference sequence). V shed 0 bases and J shed 8 bases, with 16 bases lying between them. This CDR3 has 15 amino acids. This CDR3 reads CATSRDVRAQWEAFF. The CDR3 DNA reads TGTGCCACCAGCAGAGACGTCAGGGCTCAATGGGAAGCTTTCTTT.

The genes are TRBV12-5 and TRBJ1-1; maybe TRBD1 (5 bases). CDR3 length: 14 residues. Germline assignment: CDR1 LGHNT and CDR2 FRNRAP. V lost 7 bases and J lost 3, with 15 bases in between. The CDR3 DNA is TGTGCTAGTGACCTGGGGGGGATTCACACTGAAGCTTTCTTT. It encodes CASDLGGIHTEAFF.

Of note for this clone: Germline is not matched at one junction end, which may reflect a read error. This chain uses TRBV4-2 with TRBJ2-7; TRBD2 might be the D (6 bases). The CDR3 is 19 residues long. Germline V gene sequence: CDR1 LGHNA, CDR2 YNFKEQ. CDR3 region: CASSKRLLAVGAPSYEQHF. CDR3 sequence (DNA): TGTGCCAGCAGCAAGCGTCTCTTAGCGGTTGGCGCCCCCTCCTACGAGCAGCACTTC.

The genes are TRBV28 and TRBJ2-7, with D possibly TRBD1 on 6 matching bases. CDR1 MDHEN and CDR2 SYDVKM come from the germline V gene. The CDR3 consists of 13 residues. V was shortened by 2 bases and J by 3 bases, with 8 bases between the two germline ends. Written as DNA, the CDR3 is TGTGCCAGCAGTTTACAAGGGGGCTACGAGCAGTACTTC. The encoded protein is CASSLQGGYEQYF.

The chain carries TRBV6-6 and TRBJ1-3, with 7 positions matching TRBD1. Trimming at V came to 7 bases and at J to 2 bases, leaving 5 bases not matched to a gene. This CDR3 contains 14 residues. In germline, CDR1 is MNHNY, CDR2 SVGAGI (reference sequence). Here the CDR3 DNA reads TGTGCCAGCACTCATGGGACAGCTGGAAACACCATATATTTT. Translated, it gives CASTHGTAGNTIYF.

This clone has just one count. CDR3 DNA: TGCAGCGTAGCGGGAAGTGGTGGAGATACGCAGTATTTT. Translating gives CSVAGSGGDTQYF. The genes are TRBV29-1 and TRBJ2-3; 7 bases are shared with TRBD2. After removal of 6 bases from V and 5 bases from J, the junction contained 8 bases not matched to a gene. Germline V CDR1 and CDR2: SQVTM, ANQGSEA. This CDR3 is built from 13 residues.

This sequence joins TRBV7-2 and TRBJ2-2, with 8 positions matching TRBD1. Germline V gene lookup returns CDR1 SGHTA and CDR2 FQGNSA. This CDR3 is built from 16 residues. Trimming cost V 5 bases and J 8 bases; bases outside gene matches: 13. CDR3 residues: CASSLWAQGAGGELFF. The DNA of the CDR3 is TGTGCCAGCAGCCTGTGGGCTCAGGGGGCCGGAGGGGAGCTGTTTTTT.

The V call is TRBV6-1, the J call TRBJ1-5; 7 bases map to TRBD1. With V trimmed by 2 bases and J by 4 bases, 11 bases remained unmatched. CDR3 length: 17 residues. CDR1 is MNHNS, CDR2 SASEGT, per germline. The CDR3 loop reads CASSEFHTGTVNQPQHF. In DNA form, the CDR3 reads TGTGCCAGCAGTGAATTCCACACCGGGACAGTTAATCAGCCCCAGCATTTT.

This clone occurred a few times. The rearrangement joins TRBV25-1 to TRBJ1-1; D possibly corresponds to TRBD1 (5 bases). Germline values: CDR1 MGHDK, CDR2 SYGVNS. This CDR3 contains 15 residues. Trimming took off 0 bases at V and 2 bases at J, with 10 bases between the two ends. The DNA for the CDR3 is TGTGCCAGCAGTGAATATGGGGGGAGTAACACTGAAGCTTTCTTT. Protein product: CASSEYGGSNTEAFF.

The chain carries TRBV7-9 and TRBJ1-3; unclear D gene. Germline values: CDR1 SEHNR, CDR2 FQNEAQ (reference sequence). The CDR3 covers 18 residues. V lost 2 bases and J lost 4, with 21 bases in between. The CDR3: CASSLTNFGEGKGNTIYF. In DNA form, the CDR3 reads TGTGCCAGCAGCTTAACTAACTTTGGGGAGGGAAAAGGAAACACCATATATTTT.

V and J are TRBV5-1 and TRBJ2-1, with D possibly being TRBD2 (7 bases). The germline V gene encodes CDR1 SGHRS and CDR2 YFSETQ. V gave up 4 bases and J gave up 9 bases, with 20 bases separating them. The CDR3 is 15 residues long. CDR3 in amino acids: CASSRAEGDYGEQFF. The CDR3 DNA reads TGCGCCAGCAGCCGGGCGGAGGGGGACTACGGTGAGCAGTTCTTC.

This chain joins TRBV6-5 and TRBJ1-5, with D perhaps TRBD1 (6 bases). Trimming cost V 5 bases and J 4 bases, with 15 bases left between them. There are 15 residues in the CDR3. Looked up from germline, CDR1 is MNHEY and CDR2 is SVGAGI. CDR3 DNA sequence: TGTGCCAGCAGTGGGCTGGGACAACGTAATCAGCCCCAGCATTTT. Translated, it gives CASSGLGQRNQPQHF.

The chain carries TRBV18 and TRBJ2-1, with D possibly matching TRBD1 (6 bases). This CDR3 is 16 amino acids long. The ends were cut back, 6 bases at V and 7 bases at J, with 22 bases in the middle. Germline loops: CDR1 KGHSH, CDR2 LQKENI. The CDR3 nucleotides read TGTGCCAGCTCCGCACATCCCGGGACATACTCGAATGAGCAGTTCTTC. Translating gives CASSAHPGTYSNEQFF.

This chain uses TRBV5-6 with TRBJ2-1, with TRBD2 matching over 11 bases. Germline values: CDR1 SGHDT, CDR2 YYEEEE. The CDR3 consists of 17 residues. Germline trimming cut 4 bases from V and 8 bases from J; bases unmatched to any gene: 14. The CDR3 sequence is CASSPTVWLAGGYEQFF. In DNA, the CDR3 is TGTGCCAGCAGCCCAACGGTGTGGCTAGCGGGAGGTTATGAGCAGTTCTTC.

The chain combines TRBV7-2 with TRBJ2-7; D ambiguous. The CDR3 sequence is 14 residues long. Germline V gene sequence: CDR1 SGHTA, CDR2 FQGNSA. Trimming stripped 1 base from V and 1 base from J, with 8 bases between. The CDR3 DNA is TGTGCCAGCAGCTTAGGACTTGAGTCCTACGAGCAGTACTTC. This encodes CASSLGLESYEQYF.

The J gene is TRBJ2-1, the V gene TRBV28; 7 bases match TRBD1. The CDR3 is 14 amino acids. Per the germline V gene, CDR1 is MDHEN and CDR2 is SYDVKM. After removal of 7 bases from V and 6 bases from J, the junction contained 9 bases not matched to a gene. The CDR3 here is CASTTTGEVNEQFF. DNA of the CDR3: TGTGCCAGCACTACAACAGGGGAAGTCAATGAGCAGTTCTTC.

The chain links TRBV28 to TRBJ2-7; 12 nucleotides line up with TRBD2. Germline CDR1 MDHEN, CDR2 SYDVKM. The CDR3 totals 16 residues. The trim removed 4 bases at V and 5 bases at J, leaving 9 bases unmatched. The CDR3 loop is CASSSPTSGSSHEQYF. The CDR3 nucleotides read TGTGCCAGCAGTTCCCCGACTAGCGGGAGTTCCCACGAGCAGTACTTC.

This clone was seen only once. V gene TRBV7-8 combines with J gene TRBJ2-1; D not certain. The CDR3 contains 15 residues. The germline V gene has CDR1 SGHVS and CDR2 FQNEAQ. V was clipped by 1 base and J by 7 bases, with 14 bases between them. The CDR3 here is CASSLESSSKNEQFF. CDR3 sequence (DNA): TGTGCCAGCAGCTTAGAGTCTTCTAGTAAGAATGAGCAGTTCTTC. Combining the CDR3 with reference TRBV7-8 and TRBJ2-1 gives the whole variable domain GAGVSQSPRYKVAKRGQDVALRCDPISGHVSLFWYQQALGQGPEFLTYFQNEAQLDKSGLPSDRFFAERPEGSVSTLKIQRTQQEDSAVYLCASSLESSSKNEQFFGPGTRLTVL.

J is TRBJ2-7 and V is TRBV28; TRBD1 aligns across 8 bases. The CDR3 is 15 amino acids. With 5 bases clipped from V and 1 base from J, the junction kept 7 bases outside the gene matches. Germline V CDR1 and CDR2: MDHEN, SYDVKM. CDR3 bases: TGTGCCAGCAGTGTTCCGGGACAGGCTTCCTACGAGCAGTACTTC. The encoded protein is CASSVPGQASYEQYF.

J is TRBJ1-4 and V is TRBV2, with a weak D call TRBD1 (5 bases). Trimming left V 0 bases short and J 7 bases short, with 9 bases between. Looked up from germline, CDR1 is SNHLY and CDR2 is FYNNEI. This CDR3 comprises 14 residues. This CDR3 reads CASSEARQPEKLFF. The DNA for the CDR3 is TGTGCCAGCAGTGAAGCCCGACAGCCTGAAAAACTGTTTTTT.

The chain has TRBV5-4 and TRBJ2-6; a possible D gene is TRBD1 (6 bases). Trimming removed 5 bases from V and 2 bases from J, with 11 bases in between. The CDR3 has 15 amino acids. Germline V gives CDR1 SGHNT, CDR2 YYREEE (reference sequence). CDR3 nucleotides: TGTGCCAGCAGTCGAGGGGGTACTGGGGCCAACGTCCTGACTTTC. It specifies CASSRGGTGANVLTF.

The chain carries TRBV28 and TRBJ1-5, with 8 positions matching TRBD1. CDR1 and CDR2 from the germline V gene are MDHEN and SYDVKM. CDR3 length equals 15 residues. V was clipped by 6 bases and J by 6 bases; unmatched bases: 10. CDR3 sequence: CASSPFTGGRQPQHF. The CDR3 DNA sequence: TGTGCCAGCAGCCCTTTTACAGGGGGGCGTCAGCCCCAGCATTTT. Full variable domain (outside the CDR3, taken from reference TRBV28 and TRBJ1-5): DVKVTQSSRYLVKRTGEKVFLECVQDMDHENMFWYRQDPGLGLRLIYFSYDVKMKEKGDIPEGYSVSREKKERFSLILESASTNQTSMYLCASSPFTGGRQPQHFGDGTRLSIL.

The chain couples TRBV11-2 to TRBJ2-6; 8 nucleotides line up with TRBD1. Germline CDR1 is SGHAT and CDR2 is FQNNGV. V lost 1 base, J lost 0 bases, and 5 bases stayed unmatched. The CDR3 is made up of 18 amino acids. CDR3 region: CASSLGRQGPSGANVLTF. Here the CDR3 DNA reads TGTGCCAGCAGCTTAGGACGACAGGGGCCCTCTGGGGCCAACGTCCTGACTTTC.

This clone has a handful of counts. This chain uses TRBV27 with TRBJ1-1; TRBD1 is a possible D gene (6 bases). Per the germline V gene, CDR1 is MNHEY and CDR2 is SMNVEV (reference sequence). V was trimmed by 5 bases and J by 0 bases, leaving 19 bases between them. The CDR3 contains 17 residues. The CDR3 here is CASSPEGGEGMNTEAFF. The CDR3 bases are TGTGCCAGCAGTCCCGAGGGGGGGGAAGGGATGAACACTGAAGCTTTCTTT.